This T cell receptor beta chain was recorded in a study of blood T cells in healthy people across ages. Alongside a J-beta primer mix, a sample-barcoded 5' primer served in a second PCR lasting about 6 to 11 cycles. Every cDNA molecule bore a tag from a template-switch adaptor containing 12 random nucleotides. CDR3-containing paired-end reads numbering at least 3 million came from each sample. MiXCR, applied by TCRdb to the 5' RACE reads, yields one record per CDR3 protein. Here the sample spans 800,000 to 1,000,000 distinct CDR3 sequences, about 44% being singletons. The sample providers were healthy Caucasian people from Russia, aged roughly 6 to 95. Each sample yielded at least 6.5 million isolated PBMCs. In germline, CDR1 is SGHRS, CDR2 YFSETQ. This CDR3 has 10 amino acids. V lost 0 bases to trimming and J lost 6 bases, with 1 base between them.

Sequencing used blood. The genes are TRBV5-1 and TRBJ2-7; the D is unclear. The clonotype was recovered from a man aged 30 to 45 in good health. The CDR3 spells CASSLAEQYF. CDR3 DNA sequence: TGCGCCAGCAGCTTGGCCGAGCAGTACTTC.